The 7 T cell receptor beta chains below all came from one sample that was sequenced in a study of PD-1 blockade in classical Hodgkin lymphoma. TCRdb's copy holds only in-frame clones and misses some; the assay was immunoSEQ multiplex PCR. This table has about 20,000 clones, about four fifths appearing once. Time point of the sample: cycle 4 day 1 (C4D1), after five to seven weeks of nivolumab. No patient escaped relapse after autologous stem cell transplantation, and brentuximab vedotin exposure varied. The study isolated CD8+ T cells from thawed PBMCs by magnetic negative selection. The specimen was CD8+ T cells from blood, collected before the fourth cycle of nivolumab. Source of these receptors: a human donor with classical Hodgkin lymphoma.

The chain couples TRBV29-1 to TRBJ1-4; D is ambiguous. This CDR3 has 12 amino acids. Deletions cut 7 bases from V and 4 bases from J, with 10 bases between. Per germline, CDR1 SQVTM and CDR2 ANQGSEA. CDR3 coding DNA: TGCAGCGCCACGGGATTTAATGAAAAACTGTTTTTT. Protein: CSATGFNEKLFF. The entire variable domain, with the rest obtained from reference TRBV29-1 and TRBJ1-4, is as follows: SAVISQKPSRDICQRGTSLTIQCQVDSQVTMMFWYRQQPGQSLTLIATANQGSEATYESGFVIDKFPISRPNLTFSTLTVSNMSPEDSSIYLCSATGFNEKLFFGSGTQLSVL.

The count of this clone is one. The V gene is TRBV29-1, the J gene TRBJ1-4; no reliable D call. V was clipped by 6 bases and J by 6 bases, with 20 bases between them. CDR3 size: 15 residues. In germline, CDR1 is SQVTM, CDR2 ANQGSEA. CDR3 sequence reads: CSVGIPAAIDEKLFF. DNA for the CDR3: TGCAGCGTGGGGATTCCGGCAGCGATAGATGAAAAACTGTTTTTT.

The rearrangement joins TRBV11-2 to TRBJ2-5; no clear D. V shed 4 bases and J shed 5 bases, with 5 bases lying between them. The CDR3 has 11 amino acids. Germline V gene lookup returns CDR1 SGHAT and CDR2 FQNNGV. CDR3 sequence (DNA): TGTGCCAGCAGCTCCGGGGAGACCCAGTACTTC. The encoded protein is CASSSGETQYF.

The rearrangement joins TRBV2 to TRBJ1-2; D perhaps matches TRBD1 (6 bases). Trimming removed 6 bases from V and 8 bases from J, with 22 bases in between. Per germline, CDR1 SNHLY and CDR2 FYNNEI. CDR3 length: 15 amino acids. As DNA, the CDR3 is TGTGCCAGCAGCGGGGGGGCTATTACTTTCGTAGGCTACACCTTC. Protein sequence: CASSGGAITFVGYTF.

J is TRBJ1-3 and V is TRBV19; D may be TRBD1 (5 bases). V was clipped by 6 bases and J by 1 base, with 19 bases between them. The V gene's germline CDR1 is LNHDA and CDR2 SQIVND (reference sequence). This CDR3 contains 17 residues. CDR3 nucleotides: TGTGCCAGTAGCACCGGGACCCGTGGGTTATCTGGAAACACCATATATTTT. Translated, it gives CASSTGTRGLSGNTIYF.

This sequence joins TRBV20-1 and TRBJ2-7; the D gene is possibly TRBD2 (6 bases). CDR3 length: 10 amino acids. From germline, CDR1 is DFQATT and CDR2 SNEGSKA (reference sequence). Trimming removed 6 bases from V and 7 bases from J, with 10 bases in between. CDR3 bases: TGCAGTGCCCGGGAGAGGGAGCAGTACTTC. Protein sequence: CSAREREQYF.

The table lists this clone with a count of one. The rearrangement uses TRBV25-1 and TRBJ2-2; D uncertain. CDR3 length: 15 residues. Trimming shortened V by 1 base and J by 1 base, and 7 bases separated the two germline ends. Germline V lookup: CDR1 MGHDK, CDR2 SYGVNS. CDR3 residues: CASSEWVGNTGELFF. CDR3 sequence (DNA): TGTGCCAGCAGTGAATGGGTGGGGAACACCGGGGAGCTGTTTTTT.